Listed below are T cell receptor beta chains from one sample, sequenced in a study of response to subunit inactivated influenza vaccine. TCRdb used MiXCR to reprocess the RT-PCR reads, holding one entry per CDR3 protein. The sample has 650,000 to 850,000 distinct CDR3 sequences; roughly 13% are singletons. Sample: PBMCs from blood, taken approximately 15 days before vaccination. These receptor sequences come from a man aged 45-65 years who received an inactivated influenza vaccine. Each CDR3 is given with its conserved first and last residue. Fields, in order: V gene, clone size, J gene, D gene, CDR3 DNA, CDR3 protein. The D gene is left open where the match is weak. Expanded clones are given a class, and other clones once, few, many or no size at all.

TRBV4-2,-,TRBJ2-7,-,TGTGCCAGCAGCCAAGGGGGTTTAATAGCGCTTACTCCCTACGAGCAGTACTTC,CASSQGGLIALTPYEQYF
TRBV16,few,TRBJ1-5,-,TGTGCCAGCAGCCAATCGAATAGCAATCAGCCCCAGCATTTT,CASSQSNSNQPQHF
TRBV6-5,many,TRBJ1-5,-,TGTGCCAGCAGTTATAACAGGGAGGATCAGCCCCAGCATTTT,CASSYNREDQPQHF
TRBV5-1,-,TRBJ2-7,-,TGCGCCAGCAGCTTGTTTTCCCTCGACAGTACCTACGAGCAGTACTTC,CASSLFSLDSTYEQYF
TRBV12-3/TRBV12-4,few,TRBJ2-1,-,TGTGCCAGCACGACTAACATTGGGACCCACAATGAGCAGTTCTTC,CASTTNIGTHNEQFF
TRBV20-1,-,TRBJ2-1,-,TGCAGTGCTAGAAAAAGGGGGGACCCCCATCCCTACAATGAGCAGTTCTTC,CSARKRGDPHPYNEQFF
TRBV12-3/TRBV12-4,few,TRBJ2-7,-,TGTGCCAGCAGTGCCCGACAGGAGACCTACGAGCAGTACTTC,CASSARQETYEQYF
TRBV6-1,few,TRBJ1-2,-,TGTGCCAGCAGTCCCATCATTAGGAGTAGCTATGGCTACACCTTC,CASSPIIRSSYGYTF
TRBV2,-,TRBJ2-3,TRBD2,TGTGCCAGCAGTCCCCCAGCGGGGTTCACAGATACGCAGTATTTT,CASSPPAGFTDTQYF
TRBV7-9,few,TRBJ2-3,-,TGTGCCAGCACCCAACTAACCGGATCAGATACGCAGTATTTT,CASTQLTGSDTQYF
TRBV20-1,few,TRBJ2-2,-,TGCAGTGCTAACTCGAACACCGGGGAGCTGTTTTTT,CSANSNTGELFF
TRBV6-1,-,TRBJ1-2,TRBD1,TGTGCCAGCAGGGGACAGGGAGCTAACTATGGCTACACCTTC,CASRGQGANYGYTF
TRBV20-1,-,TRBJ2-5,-,TGCAGTGCTAGAGATATCCAGGGAGAAGAGACCCAGTACTTC,CSARDIQGEETQYF
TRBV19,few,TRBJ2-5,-,TGTGCCAGTAGGGTTCTCGGCGGGCAGGGAGAAGAGACCCAGTACTTC,CASRVLGGQGEETQYF
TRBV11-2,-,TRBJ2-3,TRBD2,TGTGCCAGCAGCTTAAGGACTAGCGGGAGAAGTGTGGGCACAGATACGCAGTATTTT,CASSLRTSGRSVGTDTQYF
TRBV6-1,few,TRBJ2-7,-,TGTGCCAGCAGTGATGTCGGCCACTACGAGCAGTACTTC,CASSDVGHYEQYF
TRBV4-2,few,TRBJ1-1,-,TGTGCCAGCAGCCGCTCGGACGGACACACTGAAGCTTTCTTT,CASSRSDGHTEAFF
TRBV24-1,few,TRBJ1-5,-,TGTGCCACCAGTGATTCTAGAAATCAGCCCCAGCATTTT,CATSDSRNQPQHF
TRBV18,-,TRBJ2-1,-,TGTGCCAGCTCACCAAGACAGGACGGGGGTGAGCAGTTCTTC,CASSPRQDGGEQFF
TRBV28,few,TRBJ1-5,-,TGTGCCAGCAAGGGGTTAAGGGGTCAGCCCCAGCATTTT,CASKGLRGQPQHF
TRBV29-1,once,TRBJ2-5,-,TGCAGCATGGACCATCGAGCTCAAGAGACCCAGTACTTC,CSMDHRAQETQYF
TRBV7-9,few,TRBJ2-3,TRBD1,TGTGCCAGCAGCTTAGGACAGGGGGCTAGGACAGATACGCAGTATTTT,CASSLGQGARTDTQYF